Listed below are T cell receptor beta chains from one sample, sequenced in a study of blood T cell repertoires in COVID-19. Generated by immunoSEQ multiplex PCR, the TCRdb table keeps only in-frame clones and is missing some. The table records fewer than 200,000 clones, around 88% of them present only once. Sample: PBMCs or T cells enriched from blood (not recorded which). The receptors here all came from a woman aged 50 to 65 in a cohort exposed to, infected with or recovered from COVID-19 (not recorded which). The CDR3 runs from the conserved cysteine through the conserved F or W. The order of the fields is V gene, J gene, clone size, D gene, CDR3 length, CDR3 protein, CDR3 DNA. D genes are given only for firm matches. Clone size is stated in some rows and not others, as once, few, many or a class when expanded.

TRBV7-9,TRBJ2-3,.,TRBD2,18,CASSLVVTSGGRTDTQYF,TGTGCCAGCAGCTTAGTCGTGACTAGCGGGGGTCGCACAGATACGCAGTATTTT
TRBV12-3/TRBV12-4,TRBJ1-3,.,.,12,CASDISGNTIYF,TGTGCCAGCGACATCTCTGGAAACACCATATATTTT
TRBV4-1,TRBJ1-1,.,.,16,CASSQVVNSGGTEAFF,TGCGCCAGCAGCCAAGTCGTGAATTCGGGGGGCACTGAAGCTTTCTTT
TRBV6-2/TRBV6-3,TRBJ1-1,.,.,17,CASSYSMGGAMNTEAFF,TGTGCCAGCAGTTACTCGATGGGGGGGGCGATGAACACTGAAGCTTTCTTT
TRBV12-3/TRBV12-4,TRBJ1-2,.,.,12,CASSLRVDGYTF,TGTGCCAGCAGTTTAAGAGTTGATGGCTACACCTTC
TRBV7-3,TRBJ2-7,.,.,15,CASSLVGDSSYEQYF,TGTGCCAGCAGCTTAGTCGGTGACAGCTCCTACGAGCAGTACTTC
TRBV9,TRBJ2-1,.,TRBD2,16,CASSVRNSGGVNEQFF,TGTGCCAGCAGCGTACGTAACAGCGGGGGGGTCAATGAGCAGTTCTTC
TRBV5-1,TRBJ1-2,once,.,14,CASSFGPPGYGYTF,TGCGCCAGCAGCTTTGGCCCCCCAGGGTATGGCTACACCTTC
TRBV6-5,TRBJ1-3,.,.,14,CASSTGYGGNTIYF,TGTGCCAGCAGCACAGGGTATGGTGGAAACACCATATATTTT
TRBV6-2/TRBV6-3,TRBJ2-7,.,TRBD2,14,CASRPSGGPYEQYF,TGTGCCAGCAGGCCTAGCGGGGGGCCCTACGAGCAGTACTTC
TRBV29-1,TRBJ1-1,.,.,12,CSVEWGDTEAFF,TGCAGCGTTGAATGGGGGGACACTGAAGCTTTCTTT
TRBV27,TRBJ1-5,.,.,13,CASSRQLEQPQHF,TGTGCCAGCAGTAGACAGCTAGAGCAGCCCCAGCATTTT
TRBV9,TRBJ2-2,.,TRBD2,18,CASSGPIAGGRGTGELFF,TGTGCCAGCAGCGGGCCCATAGCGGGAGGGCGGGGCACCGGGGAGCTGTTTTTT
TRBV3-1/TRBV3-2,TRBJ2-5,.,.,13,CASSQVRGETQYF,TGTGCCAGCAGCCAAGTTAGAGGAGAGACCCAGTACTTC
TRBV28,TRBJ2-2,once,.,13,CASSPGETGELFF,TGTGCCAGCAGTCCTGGGGAGACCGGGGAGCTGTTTTTT
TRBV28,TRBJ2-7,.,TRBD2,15,CASSLGGNTPYEQYF,TGTGCCAGCAGTTTGGGAGGGAATACTCCCTACGAGCAGTACTTC
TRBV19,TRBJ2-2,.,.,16,CASSIGGAPNTGELFF,TGTGCCAGTAGTATAGGCGGGGCTCCGAACACCGGGGAGCTGTTTTTT
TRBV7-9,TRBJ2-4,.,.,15,CASSPAGQSRNIQYF,TGTGCCAGCAGCCCTGCGGGACAGAGTAGGAACATTCAGTACTTC
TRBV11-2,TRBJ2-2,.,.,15,CASSRQGGNTGELFF,TGTGCCAGCAGTAGACAGGGAGGCAACACCGGGGAGCTGTTTTTT
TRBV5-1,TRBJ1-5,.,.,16,CASTVSRMEVNQPQHF,TGCGCCAGCACCGTGTCTAGGATGGAAGTGAATCAGCCCCAGCATTTT
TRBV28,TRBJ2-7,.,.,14,CASSLEAGLYEQYF,TGTGCCAGCAGTTTAGAGGCAGGGCTCTACGAGCAGTACTTC
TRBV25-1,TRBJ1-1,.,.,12,CASSDWNTEAFF,TGTGCCAGCAGTGACTGGAACACTGAAGCTTTCTTT
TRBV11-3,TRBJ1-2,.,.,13,CASSPKSVHGYTF,TGTGCCAGCAGCCCCAAGTCAGTGCATGGCTACACCTTC
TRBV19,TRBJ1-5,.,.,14,CASSIDRNPQPQHF,TGTGCCAGTAGTATAGACAGGAACCCCCAGCCCCAGCATTTT
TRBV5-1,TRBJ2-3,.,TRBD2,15,CASCLGLAGTDTQYF,TGCGCCAGCTGCCTGGGACTAGCGGGCACAGATACGCAGTATTTT
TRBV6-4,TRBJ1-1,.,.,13,CASSQQGGTEAFF,TGTGCCAGCAGCCAGCAGGGAGGGACTGAAGCTTTCTTT
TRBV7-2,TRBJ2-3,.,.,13,CASSLASRDTQYF,TGTGCCAGCAGCTTAGCCTCGAGGGATACGCAGTATTTT
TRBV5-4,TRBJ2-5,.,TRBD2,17,CASSLAIMSSGAETQYF,TGTGCCAGCAGCTTGGCCATCATGTCTAGCGGTGCGGAGACCCAGTACTTC
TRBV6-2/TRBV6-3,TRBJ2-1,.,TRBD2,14,CASSWGLAGLEQFF,TGTGCCAGCAGTTGGGGACTAGCGGGGCTTGAGCAGTTCTTC
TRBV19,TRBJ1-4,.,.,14,CASSITSSNEKLFF,TGTGCCAGTAGTATCACCAGTTCTAATGAAAAACTGTTTTTT
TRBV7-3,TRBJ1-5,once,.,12,CAGAENNQPQHF,TGTGCCGGGGCAGAAAATAATCAGCCCCAGCATTTT
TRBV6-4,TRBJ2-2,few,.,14,CASSGTPNTGELFF,TGTGCCAGCAGCGGGACACCGAACACCGGGGAGCTGTTTTTT
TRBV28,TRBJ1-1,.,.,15,CASSFRQGPGTEAFF,TGTGCCAGCAGTTTTAGGCAGGGGCCAGGGACTGAAGCTTTCTTT
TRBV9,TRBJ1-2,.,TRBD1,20,CASSVSSRQGTSSNHYGYTF,TGTGCCAGCAGCGTATCGAGTAGACAGGGAACCTCCTCAAACCACTATGGCTACACCTTC
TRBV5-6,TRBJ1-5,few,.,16,CASSFEQVEGNQPQHF,TGTGCCAGCAGCTTTGAACAGGTTGAGGGCAATCAGCCCCAGCATTTT
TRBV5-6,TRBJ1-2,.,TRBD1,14,CASSSGQGEIGYTF,TGTGCCAGCAGCTCGGGACAGGGGGAGATTGGCTACACCTTC
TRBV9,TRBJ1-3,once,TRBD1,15,CASSPEGQSGNTIYF,TGTGCCAGCAGCCCAGAGGGACAGTCTGGAAACACCATATATTTT
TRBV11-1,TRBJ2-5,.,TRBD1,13,CASSPDRVETQYF,TGTGCCAGCAGCCCGGACAGGGTAGAGACCCAGTACTTC
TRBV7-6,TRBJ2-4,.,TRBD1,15,CASSWNRGPKAIQYF,TGTGCCAGCAGCTGGAACAGGGGCCCAAAAGCCATTCAGTACTTC
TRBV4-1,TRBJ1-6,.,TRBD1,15,CASSQMDRRDSPLHF,TGCGCCAGCAGCCAAATGGACAGGCGCGATTCACCCCTCCACTTT
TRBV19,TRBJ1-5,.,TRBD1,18,CASSTRTGESGRNQPQHF,TGTGCCAGTAGTACCCGGACAGGGGAAAGCGGAAGGAATCAGCCCCAGCATTTT
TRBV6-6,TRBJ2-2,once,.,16,CASSRLPQGRTGELFF,TGTGCCAGCAGTCGACTCCCCCAGGGGCGGACCGGGGAGCTGTTTTTT
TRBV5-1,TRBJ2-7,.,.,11,CASSSVGEPSF,TGCGCCAGCAGCTCCGTCGGGGAACCATCCTTC
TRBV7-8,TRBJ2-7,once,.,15,CASSSTRTRAYEQYF,TGTGCCAGCAGCTCAACAAGGACAAGGGCCTACGAGCAGTACTTC
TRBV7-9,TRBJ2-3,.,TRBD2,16,CASSLRLAGPTDTQYF,TGTGCCAGCAGCCTGAGACTAGCGGGGCCCACAGATACGCAGTATTTT
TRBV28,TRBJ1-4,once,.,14,CASSLRPRNEKLFF,TGTGCCAGCAGTTTGCGGCCTCGGAATGAAAAACTGTTTTTT
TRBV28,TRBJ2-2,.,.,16,CASSFMSGLRGGELFF,TGTGCCAGCAGTTTCATGTCGGGACTTAGGGGCGGGGAGCTGTTTTTT
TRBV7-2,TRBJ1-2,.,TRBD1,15,CASSLADRGFYGYTF,TGTGCCAGCAGCTTAGCGGACAGGGGCTTCTATGGCTACACCTTC
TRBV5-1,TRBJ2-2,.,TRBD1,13,CASSSTGYGELFF,TGCGCCAGCAGCTCGACAGGGTACGGGGAGCTGTTTTTT
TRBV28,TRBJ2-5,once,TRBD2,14,CASLLTSGGETQYF,TGTGCCAGCCTCCTAACTAGCGGGGGTGAGACCCAGTACTTC
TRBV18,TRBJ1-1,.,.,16,CASSPPEGVMNTEAFF,TGTGCCAGCTCACCACCGGAGGGAGTAATGAACACTGAAGCTTTCTTT
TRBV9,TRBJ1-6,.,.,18,CASSPGSFSENYNSPLHF,TGTGCCAGCAGCCCCGGGTCCTTCTCCGAAAACTATAATTCACCCCTCCACTTT
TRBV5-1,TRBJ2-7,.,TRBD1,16,CASSLGAMGTGDEQYF,TGCGCCAGCAGCTTGGGGGCTATGGGGACAGGAGACGAGCAGTACTTC
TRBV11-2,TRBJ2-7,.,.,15,CASSYRGGFRYEQYF,TGTGCCAGCAGCTATCGAGGGGGATTCAGATACGAGCAGTACTTC
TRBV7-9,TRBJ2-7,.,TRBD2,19,CASSLVFGTSGRENYEQYF,TGTGCCAGCAGCTTAGTATTTGGGACTAGCGGGAGGGAAAACTACGAGCAGTACTTC